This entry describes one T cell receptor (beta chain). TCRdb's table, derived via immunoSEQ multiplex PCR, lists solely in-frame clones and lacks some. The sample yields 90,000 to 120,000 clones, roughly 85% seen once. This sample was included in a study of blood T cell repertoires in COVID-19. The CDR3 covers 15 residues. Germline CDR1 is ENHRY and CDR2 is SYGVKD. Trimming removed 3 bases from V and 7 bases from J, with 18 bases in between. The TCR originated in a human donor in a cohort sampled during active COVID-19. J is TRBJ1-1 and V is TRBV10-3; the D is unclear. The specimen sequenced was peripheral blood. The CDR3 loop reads CAISDVRVVADEAFF. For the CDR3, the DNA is TGTGCCATCAGTGATGTCCGCGTTGTAGCGGATGAAGCTTTCTTT.